The rows below give T cell receptor beta chains drawn from one sample of a study of cytomegalovirus exposure and HLA in healthy donors. Sequencing was performed with immunoSEQ multiplex PCR; in TCRdb, only in-frame clones are kept and a portion is missing. Across tens of thousands of clones, the top ten clones capture about 0.5% of the sample. The sequenced material came from PBMCs. These receptors all stem from a middle-aged man in good health and CMV-seronegative. Both conserved end residues are part of each CDR3. The order of the fields is J gene, V gene, D gene, CDR3 protein, CDR3 DNA. A D gene is named only where the DNA matches it firmly.

J gene: TRBJ2-5
V gene: TRBV18
D gene: .
CDR3 protein: CASSPSREETQYF
CDR3 DNA: TGTGCCAGCTCGCCATCCAGGGAAGAGACCCAGTACTTC

J gene: TRBJ1-2
V gene: TRBV9
D gene: TRBD1
CDR3 protein: CASSVDPGQLYGYTF
CDR3 DNA: TGTGCCAGCAGCGTAGATCCGGGACAGCTCTATGGCTACACCTTC

J gene: TRBJ2-7
V gene: TRBV10-3
D gene: TRBD1
CDR3 protein: CATEATGGSYEQYF
CDR3 DNA: TGTGCCACCGAGGCGACAGGGGGGTCCTACGAGCAGTACTTC

J gene: TRBJ2-3
V gene: TRBV4-3
D gene: TRBD2
CDR3 protein: CASSSLAGGEDTQYF
CDR3 DNA: TGCGCCAGCAGCTCACTAGCGGGGGGGGAAGATACGCAGTATTTT

J gene: TRBJ1-1
V gene: TRBV6-5
D gene: .
CDR3 protein: CASSYGGAVTEAFF
CDR3 DNA: TGTGCCAGCAGTTACGGGGGCGCGGTCACTGAAGCTTTCTTT

J gene: TRBJ1-3
V gene: TRBV7-9
D gene: .
CDR3 protein: CASSLPRDTSSGNTIYF
CDR3 DNA: TGTGCCAGCAGCTTACCCCGGGACACGAGTTCTGGAAACACCATATATTTT

J gene: TRBJ2-2
V gene: TRBV5-1
D gene: TRBD1
CDR3 protein: CASRTGETGTGELFF
CDR3 DNA: TGCGCCAGCAGGACAGGGGAGACGGGCACCGGGGAGCTGTTTTTT

J gene: TRBJ2-7
V gene: TRBV15
D gene: .
CDR3 protein: CATSREPGRYEQYF
CDR3 DNA: TGTGCCACCAGCAGAGAGCCAGGGCGCTACGAGCAGTACTTC

J gene: TRBJ2-7
V gene: TRBV7-9
D gene: .
CDR3 protein: CASSFRGTEFDEQYF
CDR3 DNA: TGTGCCAGCAGCTTTCGTGGGACTGAGTTCGACGAGCAGTACTTC

J gene: TRBJ2-2
V gene: TRBV19
D gene: TRBD2
CDR3 protein: CASSSGGANTGELFF
CDR3 DNA: TGTGCCAGTAGTAGCGGGGGGGCGAACACCGGGGAGCTGTTTTTT

J gene: TRBJ2-7
V gene: TRBV7-3
D gene: .
CDR3 protein: CASSPGETLYEQYF
CDR3 DNA: TGTGCCAGCAGCCCCGGGGAAACACTCTACGAGCAGTACTTC

J gene: TRBJ1-2
V gene: TRBV6-6
D gene: .
CDR3 protein: CASSYSTASNYGYTF
CDR3 DNA: TGTGCCAGCAGTTACTCGACAGCCTCTAACTATGGCTACACCTTC

J gene: TRBJ1-5
V gene: TRBV10-3
D gene: TRBD1
CDR3 protein: CAISDRGQGNQPQHF
CDR3 DNA: TGTGCCATCAGTGACAGGGGGCAAGGCAATCAGCCCCAGCATTTT

J gene: TRBJ1-1
V gene: TRBV28
D gene: .
CDR3 protein: CASSLGHQQGNTEAFF
CDR3 DNA: TGTGCCAGCAGTTTAGGCCACCAGCAGGGGAACACTGAAGCTTTCTTT

J gene: TRBJ1-1
V gene: TRBV5-1
D gene: .
CDR3 protein: CASSDQGNTEAFF
CDR3 DNA: TGCGCCAGCAGCGACCAGGGTAACACTGAAGCTTTCTTT

J gene: TRBJ1-1
V gene: TRBV4-1
D gene: TRBD1
CDR3 protein: CASSQEQGPNTEAFF
CDR3 DNA: TGCGCCAGCAGCCAAGAACAGGGGCCGAACACTGAAGCTTTCTTT

J gene: TRBJ2-4
V gene: TRBV28
D gene: .
CDR3 protein: CASISRIKNIQYF
CDR3 DNA: TGTGCCAGCATTAGTCGTATCAAAAACATTCAGTACTTC

J gene: TRBJ1-1
V gene: TRBV11-2
D gene: .
CDR3 protein: CASSLVMAAEAFF
CDR3 DNA: TGTGCCAGCAGCTTAGTGATGGCAGCTGAAGCTTTCTTT

J gene: TRBJ1-5
V gene: TRBV7-6
D gene: TRBD1
CDR3 protein: CASSKSTGGNQPQHF
CDR3 DNA: TGTGCCAGCAGCAAGTCGACAGGGGGCAATCAGCCCCAGCATTTT

J gene: TRBJ1-2
V gene: TRBV9
D gene: TRBD1
CDR3 protein: CASSAQGRRNYGYTF
CDR3 DNA: TGTGCCAGCAGCGCACAGGGGCGCAGGAACTATGGCTACACCTTC

J gene: TRBJ1-5
V gene: TRBV28
D gene: .
CDR3 protein: CASRNTGGNQPQHF
CDR3 DNA: TGTGCCAGCAGAAATACAGGTGGCAATCAGCCCCAGCATTTT

J gene: TRBJ1-1
V gene: TRBV6-5
D gene: .
CDR3 protein: CASSYATVMNTEAFF
CDR3 DNA: TGTGCCAGCAGTTACGCCACAGTCATGAACACTGAAGCTTTCTTT

J gene: TRBJ2-7
V gene: TRBV18
D gene: TRBD1
CDR3 protein: CASSRQGSYEQYF
CDR3 DNA: TGTGCCAGCTCACGACAGGGCTCCTACGAGCAGTACTTC

J gene: TRBJ1-5
V gene: TRBV9
D gene: .
CDR3 protein: CASSAQGSNQPQHF
CDR3 DNA: TGTGCCAGCAGTGCGCAGGGTAGCAATCAGCCCCAGCATTTT

J gene: TRBJ1-1
V gene: TRBV28
D gene: .
CDR3 protein: CASSLEGATEAFF
CDR3 DNA: TGTGCCAGCAGTTTAGAGGGTGCCACTGAAGCTTTCTTT

J gene: TRBJ1-5
V gene: TRBV7-9
D gene: TRBD1
CDR3 protein: CASSSTGPQQPQHF
CDR3 DNA: TGTGCCAGCAGCTCGACAGGGCCCCAGCAGCCCCAGCATTTT

J gene: TRBJ1-4
V gene: TRBV27
D gene: TRBD1
CDR3 protein: CASSRQGGEKLFF
CDR3 DNA: TGTGCCAGCAGTCGACAGGGAGGTGAAAAACTGTTTTTT

J gene: TRBJ1-4
V gene: TRBV5-1
D gene: .
CDR3 protein: CASSLDGGNEKLFF
CDR3 DNA: TGCGCCAGCAGCTTGGACGGGGGTAATGAAAAACTGTTTTTT

J gene: TRBJ2-7
V gene: TRBV5-5
D gene: .
CDR3 protein: CASSVGQSYEQYF
CDR3 DNA: TGTGCCAGCAGCGTCGGACAGTCCTACGAGCAGTACTTC

J gene: TRBJ1-5
V gene: TRBV6-6
D gene: .
CDR3 protein: CASGGGSFQPQHF
CDR3 DNA: TGTGCCAGCGGGGGGGGGTCATTTCAGCCCCAGCATTTT

J gene: TRBJ1-2
V gene: TRBV2
D gene: TRBD1
CDR3 protein: CASSEFFDKGAVTF
CDR3 DNA: TGTGCCAGCAGTGAATTTTTTGATAAGGGGGCTGTAACCTTC

J gene: TRBJ2-1
V gene: TRBV18
D gene: .
CDR3 protein: CASSPRSGQVNEQFF
CDR3 DNA: TGTGCCAGCTCCCCGAGAAGCGGGCAGGTAAATGAGCAGTTCTTC

J gene: TRBJ2-3
V gene: TRBV12-5
D gene: TRBD1
CDR3 protein: CASGTGTAGTDTQYF
CDR3 DNA: TGTGCTAGTGGCACCGGGACAGCAGGCACAGATACGCAGTATTTT

J gene: TRBJ1-1
V gene: TRBV19
D gene: TRBD1
CDR3 protein: CASSRVDRVEAFF
CDR3 DNA: TGTGCCAGTAGTAGAGTGGACAGGGTTGAAGCTTTCTTT

J gene: TRBJ1-1
V gene: TRBV4-1
D gene: .
CDR3 protein: CASSQQGFFTNMNTEAFF
CDR3 DNA: TGCGCCAGCAGCCAACAGGGGTTTTTCACGAACATGAACACTGAAGCTTTCTTT

J gene: TRBJ1-2
V gene: TRBV6-6
D gene: .
CDR3 protein: CAINSYSYGYTF
CDR3 DNA: TGTGCCATTAACAGCTACTCCTATGGCTACACCTTC

J gene: TRBJ1-1
V gene: TRBV2
D gene: TRBD1
CDR3 protein: CAGDTGDTEAFF
CDR3 DNA: TGTGCCGGAGATACAGGGGACACTGAAGCTTTCTTT

J gene: TRBJ2-7
V gene: TRBV10-3
D gene: .
CDR3 protein: CAISESAETYEQYF
CDR3 DNA: TGTGCCATCAGTGAGTCTGCGGAAACCTACGAGCAGTACTTC

J gene: TRBJ1-1
V gene: TRBV5-3
D gene: .
CDR3 protein: CANRVNSNTEAFF
CDR3 DNA: TGTGCCAACAGGGTCAACTCGAACACTGAAGCTTTCTTT

J gene: TRBJ2-5
V gene: TRBV19
D gene: TRBD2
CDR3 protein: CASSIDRTSRETQYF
CDR3 DNA: TGTGCCAGTAGTATAGACCGGACTAGCAGGGAGACCCAGTACTTC

J gene: TRBJ2-7
V gene: TRBV7-9
D gene: TRBD1
CDR3 protein: CASSHHRDRGLEQYF
CDR3 DNA: TGTGCCAGCAGCCACCACCGGGACAGGGGCCTAGAGCAGTACTTC

J gene: TRBJ2-6
V gene: TRBV9
D gene: TRBD1
CDR3 protein: CASSVNPGQFSGANVLTF
CDR3 DNA: TGTGCCAGCAGCGTAAACCCGGGACAGTTCTCTGGGGCCAACGTCCTGACTTTC

J gene: TRBJ2-4
V gene: TRBV4-2
D gene: TRBD2
CDR3 protein: CASSQDGVAGGIAKNIQYF
CDR3 DNA: TGTGCCAGCAGCCAAGATGGGGTAGCGGGGGGCATAGCCAAAAACATTCAGTACTTC

J gene: TRBJ2-7
V gene: TRBV7-6
D gene: .
CDR3 protein: CASSSGLTDYEQYF
CDR3 DNA: TGTGCCAGCAGCTCGGGACTGACAGACTACGAGCAGTACTTC

J gene: TRBJ2-1
V gene: TRBV5-8
D gene: .
CDR3 protein: CASSLVQGYNEQFF
CDR3 DNA: TGTGCCAGCAGCTTGGTACAGGGCTACAATGAGCAGTTCTTC

J gene: TRBJ1-4
V gene: TRBV28
D gene: .
CDR3 protein: CASSSSRKLFF
CDR3 DNA: TGTGCCAGCAGTTCCTCGAGAAAACTGTTTTTT

J gene: TRBJ1-5
V gene: TRBV28
D gene: TRBD1
CDR3 protein: CAISPLGTGDLGQPQHF
CDR3 DNA: TGTGCCATCTCCCCGTTGGGGACAGGGGATCTCGGGCAGCCCCAGCATTTT

J gene: TRBJ2-2
V gene: TRBV6-1
D gene: .
CDR3 protein: CASSGSGRELFF
CDR3 DNA: TGTGCCAGCAGTGGGTCTGGGCGGGAGCTGTTTTTT

J gene: TRBJ1-2
V gene: TRBV5-1
D gene: .
CDR3 protein: CASSPLFGQNYGYTF
CDR3 DNA: TGCGCCAGCAGCCCTCTGTTTGGACAGAACTATGGCTACACCTTC

J gene: TRBJ2-1
V gene: TRBV11-2
D gene: .
CDR3 protein: CASSLDLQVAFF
CDR3 DNA: TGTGCCAGCAGCTTAGATCTACAGGTCGCGTTCTTC

J gene: TRBJ1-5
V gene: TRBV10-3
D gene: TRBD1
CDR3 protein: CAISEGTGVTGPQHF
CDR3 DNA: TGTGCCATCAGTGAAGGGACAGGGGTTACTGGGCCCCAGCATTTT

J gene: TRBJ1-1
V gene: TRBV18
D gene: TRBD1
CDR3 protein: CASSRQGFPNTEAFF
CDR3 DNA: TGTGCCAGCTCAAGACAGGGATTCCCGAACACTGAAGCTTTCTTT

J gene: TRBJ2-1
V gene: TRBV5-6
D gene: .
CDR3 protein: CASSLAVDNEQFF
CDR3 DNA: TGTGCCAGCAGCTTGGCAGTCGACAATGAGCAGTTCTTC

J gene: TRBJ2-1
V gene: TRBV9
D gene: .
CDR3 protein: CASSVSGLNEQFF
CDR3 DNA: TGTGCCAGCAGCGTATCCGGTCTCAATGAGCAGTTCTTC

J gene: TRBJ2-3
V gene: TRBV5-6
D gene: TRBD1
CDR3 protein: CASSSRDRGTDTQYF
CDR3 DNA: TGTGCCAGCAGCTCCAGGGACAGGGGAACAGATACGCAGTATTTT

J gene: TRBJ1-2
V gene: TRBV4-2
D gene: .
CDR3 protein: CASSQAGNLNYGYTF
CDR3 DNA: TGTGCCAGCAGCCAAGCAGGGAACTTAAACTATGGCTACACCTTC

J gene: TRBJ1-1
V gene: TRBV19
D gene: .
CDR3 protein: CASSAGGTEAFF
CDR3 DNA: TGTGCCAGTAGTGCGGGGGGCACTGAAGCTTTCTTT